A single sample is the source of the 3 T cell receptor beta chains below, sequenced in a study of T cells in Graves' hyperthyroidism and ophthalmopathy. What was amplified from RNA transcripts were TCR beta CDR3 regions. RT-PCR in the first round (using the HTBI primer set) targeted the TCR CDR3. TCRdb called the multiplex PCR reads again in MiXCR, with one record for every CDR3 protein. The sample includes approximately 400,000 distinct CDR3 sequences, less than 20% of them seen just once. The specimen sequenced was blood. The receptor set was obtained from a woman aged 18-29 years with Graves' hyperthyroidism.

This clonotype was seen at least ten times. The chain couples TRBV6-1 to TRBJ1-2; D possibly corresponds to TRBD1 (6 bases). The CDR3 sequence is 13 residues long. The germline V gene has CDR1 MNHNS and CDR2 SASEGT. The germline V and J ends were trimmed by 6 bases and 2 bases, with 10 bases remaining between them. The DNA for the CDR3 is TGTGCCAGCAGATTACAGGGCAACTATGGCTACACCTTC. This encodes CASRLQGNYGYTF.

This clonotype was counted a single time. The J gene is TRBJ1-2, the V gene TRBV11-2; unclear D gene. Germline CDR1 reads SGHAT; CDR2 reads FQNNGV. The CDR3 loop spans 15 amino acids. With 2 bases removed from V and 6 bases from J, the gap between germline ends came to 16 bases. The CDR3 sequence: CASSLPHQRRDGYTF. CDR3 in DNA: TGTGCCAGCAGCTTACCACATCAGCGGCGGGATGGCTACACCTTC.

This clonotype was counted at least ten times. The rearrangement links TRBV12-3 or TRBV12-4 to TRBJ2-5; perhaps D is TRBD1 or TRBD2 (5 bases each). The CDR3 covers 12 residues. V was cut by 3 bases and J by 5 bases, with 7 bases left in between. The CDR3: CASSFWGETQYF. CDR3 sequence (DNA): TGTGCCAGCAGTTTTTGGGGGGAGACCCAGTACTTC.